Following are 10 T cell receptor beta chains from one sample sequenced in a study of T-cell memory formation after mild COVID-19. TCRdb called the 5' RACE reads again in MiXCR, with one record for every CDR3 protein. The profile shows 25,000 to 30,000 distinct CDR3 sequences, roughly 12% of them singletons. The specimen was PBMCs or a T cell subset sorted from them (not recorded which). These receptors originate from an adult woman who had mild COVID-19 (a few samples of this study predate the infection). Cell type and time point are not known.

This clonotype was recorded many times. One junction end disagrees with the germline gene, perhaps due to a read error. J is TRBJ2-3 and V is TRBV7-7; TRBD2 might be the D (6 bases). CDR1 SSHAT and CDR2 FNYEAQ come from the germline V gene (reference sequence). This CDR3 is built from 15 residues. The CDR3 protein is CASSLAVLRVRGQYF. CDR3 nucleotides: TGTGCTAGCAGCTTAGCGGTATTGCGGGTACGGGGGCAGTATTTT.

The table lists this clonotype with many counts. One junction end disagrees with the germline gene, perhaps due to a read error. The chain combines TRBV9 with TRBJ2-4, with TRBD2 matching over 14 bases. CDR1 and CDR2 from the germline V gene are SGDLS and YYNGEE. CDR3 length: 13 amino acids. CDR3 bases: TGTGCCAGCAGCCGTGGGACTAGCGGGAGTTGGGACTTC. Translated: CASSRGTSGSWDF.

This chain uses TRBV23-1 with TRBJ2-1, with TRBD2 matching over 10 bases. TRBV23-1 falls under the ORF class, with uncertain function. After removal of 4 bases from V and 0 bases from J, the junction contained 12 bases not matched to a gene. The CDR3 is 19 amino acids. The CDR3 reads CASSPPGLAGASSYNEQFF. The CDR3 DNA reads TGCGCCAGCAGTCCCCCGGGTCTAGCGGGAGCCTCCTCCTACAATGAGCAGTTCTTC.

This clonotype was recorded at least ten times. The rearrangement links TRBV6-2 or TRBV6-3 to TRBJ2-7; 11 nucleotides agree with TRBD2. The V segment lost 6 bases and the J segment 6 bases; nucleotides outside the gene matches: 4. The CDR3 totals 13 residues. Germline V lookup: CDR1 MNHEY, CDR2 SVGEGT. The CDR3 DNA reads TGTGCCAGCAGAGGGACTAGCGGTGGCGAGCAGTACTTC. Its translation: CASRGTSGGEQYF.

This clonotype was recorded at least ten times. This chain connects TRBV7-2 to TRBJ1-1, with a weak D call TRBD1 (5 bases). Trimming removed 4 bases at V and 0 bases at J, with 15 bases between. In germline, CDR1 is SGHTA, CDR2 FQGNSA. This CDR3 has 16 residues. CDR3 sequence (DNA): TGTGCCAGCAGCTCTGGGGTGGGACTCCTGAACACTGAAGCTTTCTTT. As protein: CASSSGVGLLNTEAFF. Full variable domain (remainder filled in from reference TRBV7-2 and TRBJ1-1): GAGVSQSPSNKVTEKGKDVELRCDPISGHTALYWYRQSLGQGLEFLIYFQGNSAPDKSGLPSDRFSAERTGGSVSTLTIQRTQQEDSAVYLCASSSGVGLLNTEAFFGQGTRLTVV.

This clonotype was detected many times. The chain has TRBV14 and TRBJ1-6; D gene unclear. The CDR3 covers 15 residues. V lost 2 bases, J lost 3 bases, and 8 bases lay in between. Germline CDR1 and CDR2: SGHDN and FVKESK. The CDR3 here is CASSQNAGYNSPLHF. CDR3 sequence (DNA): TGTGCCAGCAGCCAAAACGCGGGCTATAATTCACCCCTCCACTTT.

In its sample, this clonotype was seen many times. The chain couples TRBV9 to TRBJ2-6, with a possible D match to TRBD1 (5 bases). Trimming took off 4 bases at V and 2 bases at J, with 16 bases between the two ends. The CDR3 length is 17 residues. Germline values: CDR1 SGDLS, CDR2 YYNGEE. CDR3 amino acids: CASSPPLWGAGANVLTF. The CDR3 DNA sequence: TGTGCCAGCAGCCCCCCCTTATGGGGCGCTGGGGCCAACGTCCTGACTTTC.

This clonotype appeared many times. The V gene is TRBV20-1, the J gene TRBJ2-3; D unclear. The V end was cut by 3 bases, the J end by 4 bases, with 8 bases between. The germline gives CDR1 DFQATT, CDR2 SNEGSKA (reference sequence). CDR3 length equals 12 residues. The CDR3 loop is CSASPSADTQYF. The DNA of the CDR3 is TGCAGTGCTAGCCCCTCGGCAGATACGCAGTATTTT.

This clonotype was counted at least ten times. The chain couples TRBV29-1 to TRBJ1-5; D possibly corresponds to TRBD1 (5 bases). Trimming stripped 4 bases from V and 6 bases from J, with 10 bases between. CDR1 is SQVTM, CDR2 ANQGSEA, per germline. CDR3 size: 12 residues. The CDR3 DNA reads as TGCAGCGTTGGTAGCAGGGCTCAGCCCCAGCATTTT. Translated: CSVGSRAQPQHF. Drawing the rest from reference TRBV29-1 and TRBJ1-5, the complete variable domain is SAVISQKPSRDICQRGTSLTIQCQVDSQVTMMFWYRQQPGQSLTLIATANQGSEATYESGFVIDKFPISRPNLTFSTLTVSNMSPEDSSIYLCSVGSRAQPQHFGDGTRLSIL.

There are many counts of this clonotype. V gene TRBV20-1 combines with J gene TRBJ1-6; perhaps TRBD1 as D (5 bases). The CDR3 spans 15 residues. Trimming stripped 6 bases from V and 7 bases from J, with 19 bases between. Germline loops: CDR1 DFQATT, CDR2 SNEGSKA (reference sequence). For the CDR3, the DNA is TGCAGTGCAACACTGAAGGGGATTTCCAATTCACCCCTCCACTTT. Translated: CSATLKGISNSPLHF.